Presented here are 29 T cell receptor beta chains from one specimen sequenced in a study of T cell changes during pregnancy in multiple sclerosis. The repertoire was sequenced with immunoSEQ multiplex PCR; TCRdb's copy has only in-frame clones and lacks some. The data contain 25,000 to 30,000 clones, 89% of them singletons. The material was CD4+ T cells from peripheral blood mononuclear cells, obtained in the second trimester of pregnancy. Source of these receptors: a female donor with multiple sclerosis, enrolled in a pregnancy study.

The rearrangement uses TRBV4-2 and TRBJ2-5, with 8 bases aligning to TRBD2. Germline CDR1 is LGHNA and CDR2 is YNFKEQ. V dropped 0 bases and J dropped 5; count of bases not matched to a gene: 11. The CDR3 has 17 residues. The CDR3 bases are TGTGCCAGCAGCCAAGAAGGGACGGGGGGGTATGGGGAGACCCAGTACTTC. Amino acid sequence: CASSQEGTGGYGETQYF.

The rearrangement links TRBV23-1 to TRBJ1-2; the match to TRBD1 covers 8 bases. TRBV23-1 is filed as an ORF, its function uncertain. The trim removed 4 bases at V and 3 bases at J, leaving 4 bases unmatched. The CDR3 totals 14 residues. In nucleotides, the CDR3 is TGCGCCAGCAGTCTACCAGGGGGCGACTATGGCTACACCTTC. Translated, it gives CASSLPGGDYGYTF.

V and J are TRBV19 and TRBJ2-7, with TRBD2 as a possible D gene (7 bases). CDR1 is LNHDA and CDR2 is SQIVND in the germline V gene (reference sequence). This CDR3 contains 12 residues. Trimming shortened V by 4 bases and J by 12 bases, and 16 bases separated the two germline ends. CDR3 sequence: CASSSGGRDLYF. Here the CDR3 DNA reads TGTGCCAGTAGTAGCGGGGGCAGGGATCTGTACTTC.

The chain recombines TRBV14 with TRBJ2-1; tentative D call: TRBD2 (6 bases). The CDR3 contains 14 residues. Trimming took off 4 bases at V and 4 bases at J, with 11 bases between the two ends. Germline CDR1 SGHDN, CDR2 FVKESK. The CDR3 spells CASSPVAVYNEQFF. Written as DNA, the CDR3 is TGTGCCAGCAGCCCAGTAGCGGTTTACAATGAGCAGTTCTTC.

CDR3 sequence (DNA): TGTGCCAGCATCCACCCCACAGGGTATGGTGAAGCTTTCTTT. It translates to CASIHPTGYGEAFF. V gene TRBV28 combines with J gene TRBJ1-1; perhaps TRBD1 as D (6 bases). The V end lost 7 bases, the J end lost 7 bases, and 19 bases lay between the germline ends. The CDR3 length is 14 residues. Germline lookup yields CDR1 MDHEN and CDR2 SYDVKM. The whole variable domain, filled in from reference TRBV28 and TRBJ1-1, reads DVKVTQSSRYLVKRTGEKVFLECVQDMDHENMFWYRQDPGLGLRLIYFSYDVKMKEKGDIPEGYSVSREKKERFSLILESASTNQTSMYLCASIHPTGYGEAFFGQGTRLTVV.

The table lists this clone with a count of one. The chain links TRBV5-5 to TRBJ2-3; D unclear. The germline V and J ends were trimmed by 3 bases and 0 bases, with 5 bases remaining between them. Per the germline V gene, CDR1 is SGHKS and CDR2 is YYEKEE (reference sequence). The CDR3 totals 13 residues. The CDR3, as DNA: TGTGCCAGCAGCTACCGGAGCACAGATACGCAGTATTTT. Encoded protein: CASSYRSTDTQYF.

The chain recombines TRBV7-9 with TRBJ1-3; 8 bases fit TRBD1. Germline V gene sequence: CDR1 SEHNR, CDR2 FQNEAQ (reference sequence). Unmatched junction bases numbered 4, after V lost 5 bases and J lost 1 base. This CDR3 is 15 amino acids long. The CDR3 sequence: CASSTRTGSGNTIYF. Here the CDR3 DNA reads TGTGCCAGCAGCACCCGGACAGGGTCTGGAAACACCATATATTTT. The whole variable domain, filled in from reference TRBV7-9 and TRBJ1-3, reads DTGVSQNPRHKITKRGQNVTFRCDPISEHNRLYWYRQTLGQGPEFLTYFQNEAQLEKSRLLSDRFSAERPKGSFSTLEIQRTEQGDSAMYLCASSTRTGSGNTIYFGEGSWLTVV.

The genes are TRBV5-1 and TRBJ1-1; TRBD1 matches at 11 bases. The V and J ends lost 4 bases and 5 bases, in that order; junction bases with no gene match: 7. The CDR3 is made up of 15 amino acids. Germline V CDR1 and CDR2: SGHRS, YFSETQ. The CDR3 spells CASSPGTGGRTEAFF. DNA of the CDR3: TGCGCCAGCAGCCCGGGGACAGGGGGACGGACTGAAGCTTTCTTT.

This chain connects TRBV7-9 to TRBJ2-5, with 10 bases identical to TRBD1. V lost 4 bases, J lost 4 bases, and 3 bases stayed unmatched. CDR3 length: 14 amino acids. Germline V CDR1 and CDR2: SEHNR, FQNEAQ (reference sequence). CDR3 in DNA: TGTGCCAGCAGCTCGACAGGGGGCGCAGAGACCCAGTACTTC. Protein sequence: CASSSTGGAETQYF.

CDR3 sequence (DNA): TGCGCCAGCAGTGTAGAAGTCGACAATGAGCAGTTCTTC. Translation: CASSVEVDNEQFF. The chain links TRBV10-2 to TRBJ2-1; no definite D call. V was clipped by 4 bases and J by 5 bases, with 9 bases between them. Germline assignment: CDR1 WSHSY and CDR2 SAAADI. CDR3 length equals 13 residues.

The gene calls are TRBV7-9 and TRBJ1-6, with D possibly matching TRBD1 (6 bases). Germline-derived CDR1 and CDR2 are SEHNR and FQNEAQ (reference sequence). V dropped 3 bases and J dropped 11 bases, with 14 bases sitting between them. This CDR3 is built from 14 residues. DNA for the CDR3: TGTGCCAGCAGCTTGTCACAGGGTCTGACACCCCTCCACTTT. Its translation is CASSLSQGLTPLHF.

The chain carries TRBV7-6 and TRBJ1-3; 9 nucleotides line up with TRBD1. The CDR3 contains 15 residues. Germline assignment: CDR1 SGHVS and CDR2 FNYEAQ. V trimming: 1 base; J trimming: 6 bases; junction bases outside the gene matches: 4. Written as DNA, the CDR3 is TGTGCCAGCAGCTTAGGGGGACAGGGCGTAAACACCATATATTTT. Translation gives CASSLGGQGVNTIYF.

The rearrangement links TRBV20-1 to TRBJ2-5, with D maybe TRBD1 (6 bases). In germline, CDR1 is DFQATT, CDR2 SNEGSKA (reference sequence). V dropped 1 base and J dropped 7 bases, with 7 bases sitting between them. This CDR3 region has 11 residues. The CDR3: CSARVGATQYF. The DNA for the CDR3 is TGCAGTGCTAGAGTGGGGGCGACCCAGTACTTC.

V is TRBV18 and J is TRBJ1-1; perhaps TRBD1 as D (5 bases). From germline, CDR1 is KGHSH and CDR2 LQKENI. Trimming removed 3 bases from V and 0 bases from J, with 17 bases in between. The CDR3 consists of 17 residues. This chain's CDR3 is CASSPTMGGFMNTEAFF. The DNA for the CDR3 is TGTGCCAGCTCACCGACGATGGGGGGATTCATGAACACTGAAGCTTTCTTT. Based on the CDR3 plus reference TRBV18 and TRBJ1-1, the full variable domain is NAGVMQNPRHLVRRRGQEARLRCSPMKGHSHVYWYRQLPEEGLKFMVYLQKENIIDESGMPKERFSAEFPKEGPSILRIQQVVRGDSAAYFCASSPTMGGFMNTEAFFGQGTRLTVV.

The chain links TRBV7-3 to TRBJ2-1; a weak D match, TRBD2 (5 bases). Germline V CDR1 and CDR2: SGHTA, FQGTGA. The CDR3 has 17 amino acids. V dropped 2 bases and J dropped 0 bases, with 14 bases sitting between them. The CDR3 sequence: CASSLGRRGSSYNEQFF. The DNA for the CDR3 is TGTGCCAGCAGCTTAGGCAGACGGGGTTCCTCCTACAATGAGCAGTTCTTC.

This sequence joins TRBV7-2 and TRBJ2-3, with D perhaps TRBD2 (5 bases). The germline gives CDR1 SGHTA, CDR2 FQGNSA. CDR3 size: 15 residues. Trimming stripped 4 bases from V and 6 bases from J, with 17 bases between. The CDR3 here is CASSSRGGGWDTQYF. The CDR3 DNA is TGTGCCAGCAGCTCCCGAGGAGGTGGATGGGATACGCAGTATTTT.

The genes are TRBV6-6 and TRBJ2-2; D is unresolved. This CDR3 spans 14 amino acids. V was pared by 5 bases and J by 1 base, with 8 bases between. CDR1 and CDR2 from the germline V gene are MNHNY and SVGAGI (reference sequence). The CDR3 sequence is CASSRGWNTGELFF. CDR3 DNA: TGTGCCAGCAGTCGCGGATGGAACACCGGGGAGCTGTTTTTT.

This chain uses TRBV2 with TRBJ2-1; tentative D call: TRBD2 (5 bases). CDR3 length: 14 amino acids. Trimming removed 7 bases from V and 7 bases from J, with 17 bases in between. From germline, CDR1 is SNHLY and CDR2 FYNNEI. The CDR3 reads CASNPGSSVNEQFF. In DNA form, the CDR3 reads TGTGCCAGCAATCCGGGGAGTTCGGTGAATGAGCAGTTCTTC.

CDR3 sequence: CASSPGSGENTEAFF. DNA of the CDR3: TGTGCCAGCAGCCCCGGTTCTGGAGAGAACACTGAAGCTTTCTTT. The rearrangement links TRBV9 to TRBJ1-1, with D unclear. The germline V gene has CDR1 SGDLS and CDR2 YYNGEE. This CDR3 has 15 residues. V dropped 4 bases and J dropped 1 base, with 14 bases sitting between them.

The rearrangement links TRBV7-9 to TRBJ1-2, with 8 bases fitting TRBD1. The CDR3 has 15 residues. Germline loops: CDR1 SEHNR, CDR2 FQNEAQ (reference sequence). J gave up 8 bases and V 1 base, and 9 bases lay outside the gene matches. The CDR3: CASSLGSLTGEGYTF. CDR3 nucleotide sequence: TGTGCCAGCAGCTTAGGCTCCCTGACAGGGGAAGGCTACACCTTC. Together with reference TRBV7-9 and TRBJ1-2, the CDR3 gives the full variable domain: DTGVSQNPRHKITKRGQNVTFRCDPISEHNRLYWYRQTLGQGPEFLTYFQNEAQLEKSRLLSDRFSAERPKGSFSTLEIQRTEQGDSAMYLCASSLGSLTGEGYTFGSGTRLTVV.

The chain uses TRBV30 and TRBJ1-2, with 7 bases that match TRBD1. Trimming cost V 5 bases and J 4 bases; bases outside gene matches: 16. Germline V gene sequence: CDR1 GTSNPN, CDR2 SVGIG (reference sequence). This CDR3 region has 16 residues. The CDR3 here is CAWLGTALIDSYGYTF. The CDR3 DNA reads as TGTGCCTGGTTAGGGACAGCCCTTATCGACTCCTATGGCTACACCTTC. The variable domain in full, with the rest retrieved from reference TRBV30 and TRBJ1-2, is SQTIHQWPATLVQPVGSPLSLECTVEGTSNPNLYWYRQAAGRGLQLLFYSVGIGQISSEVPQNLSASRPQDRQFILSSKKLLLSDSGFYLCAWLGTALIDSYGYTFGSGTRLTVV.

J is TRBJ1-2 and V is TRBV6-1; D gene ambiguous. Germline loops: CDR1 MNHNS, CDR2 SASEGT. This CDR3 has 13 amino acids. The V and J ends lost 8 bases and 6 bases respectively, with 16 bases between them. Here the CDR3 reads CASLALGGDGYTF. For the CDR3, the DNA is TGTGCCAGCCTGGCCCTCGGAGGCGATGGCTACACCTTC.

J is TRBJ2-2 and V is TRBV10-3; TRBD2 matches 10 bases. Germline V gives CDR1 ENHRY, CDR2 SYGVKD. V lost 8 bases, J lost 2 bases, and 5 bases stayed unmatched. This CDR3 spans 15 amino acids. The CDR3 DNA sequence: TGTGCCATCCCCACTAGCGGGGTCAACACCGGGGAGCTGTTTTTT. Protein sequence: CAIPTSGVNTGELFF.

This rearrangement joins TRBV30 to TRBJ1-1, with TRBD1 as a possible D gene (5 bases). This CDR3 is 13 amino acids long. Trimming shortened V by 4 bases and J by 4 bases, and 13 bases separated the two germline ends. Germline V lookup: CDR1 GTSNPN, CDR2 SVGIG (reference sequence). The CDR3: CAWITDSLTEAFF. The CDR3 DNA follows: TGTGCCTGGATCACTGACAGTCTCACTGAAGCTTTCTTT.

This chain links TRBV5-8 with TRBJ2-7; D is perhaps TRBD2 (6 bases). Germline CDR1 and CDR2: SGHTS and YDEGEE. Between the trimmed V and J ends, which lost 0 bases and 1 base, there was a span of 14 bases. The CDR3 sequence is 16 residues long. For the CDR3, the DNA is TGTGCCAGCAGCTTGGCCGGTCGCGGGGAGTCCTACGAGCAGTACTTC. Translated: CASSLAGRGESYEQYF.

The V call is TRBV30, the J call TRBJ2-7; D gene uncertain. This CDR3 comprises 15 residues. The germline CDR1 and CDR2 sequences are GTSNPN and SVGIG (reference sequence). V gave up 0 bases and J gave up 0 bases, with 12 bases separating them. The CDR3 sequence: CAWSVLGQVSYEQYF. The CDR3 DNA sequence: TGTGCCTGGAGTGTTTTGGGTCAGGTCTCCTACGAGCAGTACTTC. Complete variable domain (other parts from reference TRBV30 and TRBJ2-7): SQTIHQWPATLVQPVGSPLSLECTVEGTSNPNLYWYRQAAGRGLQLLFYSVGIGQISSEVPQNLSASRPQDRQFILSSKKLLLSDSGFYLCAWSVLGQVSYEQYFGPGTRLTVT.

The V call is TRBV6-5, the J call TRBJ1-4, with a weak D call TRBD1 (5 bases). Germline V lookup: CDR1 MNHEY, CDR2 SVGAGI. Trimming took 5 bases from V and 3 from J, leaving 13 bases between them. The CDR3 loop spans 15 amino acids. In DNA form, the CDR3 reads TGTGCCAGCAGTAGATACAGGACCTCTAATGAAAAACTGTTTTTT. Translating it yields CASSRYRTSNEKLFF.

Only one count was recorded for this clone. This rearrangement joins TRBV6-5 to TRBJ1-1; no clear D. Germline V gene sequence: CDR1 MNHEY, CDR2 SVGAGI. V was cut by 0 bases and J by 4 bases, with 12 bases left in between. The CDR3 is 15 amino acids. Here the CDR3 reads CASSYSDPRSTEAFF. The CDR3 DNA reads TGTGCCAGCAGTTACTCAGATCCAAGGAGCACTGAAGCTTTCTTT.

The chain links TRBV7-2 to TRBJ1-4, with 9 bases lining up with TRBD1. V trimming: 1 base; J trimming: 13 bases; junction bases outside the gene matches: 4. This CDR3 has 13 amino acids. Germline lookup yields CDR1 SGHTA and CDR2 FQGNSA. The DNA for the CDR3 is TGTGCCAGCAGCTTAGAGTTGGGACAGGGACTGTTTTTT. It encodes CASSLELGQGLFF.